The entry that follows covers one TCR beta chain sequence. Its specificity is unknown. CDR1 is GTSNPN and CDR2 is SVGIG in the germline V gene (reference sequence). The CDR3 spans 16 residues. The sample is drawn from a study of T cells expressing NK-cell markers. The wider study: The sequencing cohort of eight donors included seven HCMV-seropositive individuals and one seronegative individual.

Regarding the study as a whole: Several donors' CD3+CD56-NKG2C+ cells were dominated by the same clonotypes.

No DNA is given; TCRdb re-called the 5' RACE reads and lists each CDR3 protein once. Found here are 140,000 to 150,000 distinct CDR3 sequences; the top ten clones hold roughly an eighth. The receptor comes from a young man in good health. The specimen was blood T cells: a sorted CD56 or NKG2C T cell subset, CD4+ or CD8+ T cells, or bulk PBMC T cells (not recorded which). V is TRBV30 and J is TRBJ2-2; the TRBD1 assignment by TCRdb is unverifiable without DNA. The CDR3 is CAWSLFDRDHTGELFF. Filled out from reference TRBV30 and TRBJ2-2, the complete variable domain reads SQTIHQWPATLVQPVGSPLSLECTVEGTSNPNLYWYRQAAGRGLQLLFYSVGIGQISSEVPQNLSASRPQDRQFILSSKKLLLSDSGFYLCAWSLFDRDHTGELFFGEGSRLTVL.